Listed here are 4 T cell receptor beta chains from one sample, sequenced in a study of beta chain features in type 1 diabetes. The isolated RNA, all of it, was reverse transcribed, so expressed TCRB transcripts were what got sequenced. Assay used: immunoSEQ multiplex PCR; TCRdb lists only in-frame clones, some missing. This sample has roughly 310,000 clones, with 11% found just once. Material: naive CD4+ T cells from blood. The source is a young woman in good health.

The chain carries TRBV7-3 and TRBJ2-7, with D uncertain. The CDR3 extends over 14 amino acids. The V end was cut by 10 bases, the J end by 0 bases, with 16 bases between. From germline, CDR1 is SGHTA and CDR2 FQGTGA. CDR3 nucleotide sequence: TGTGCCACCCTGACGGAGTGGAGCTCCTACGAGCAGTACTTC. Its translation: CATLTEWSSYEQYF.

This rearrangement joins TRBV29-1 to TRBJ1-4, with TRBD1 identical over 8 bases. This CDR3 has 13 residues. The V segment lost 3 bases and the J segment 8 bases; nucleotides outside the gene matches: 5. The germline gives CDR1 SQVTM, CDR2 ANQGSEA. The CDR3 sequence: CSVEDREGEKLFF. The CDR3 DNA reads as TGCAGCGTTGAGGACAGGGAGGGGGAAAAACTGTTTTTT. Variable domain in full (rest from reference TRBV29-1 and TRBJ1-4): SAVISQKPSRDICQRGTSLTIQCQVDSQVTMMFWYRQQPGQSLTLIATANQGSEATYESGFVIDKFPISRPNLTFSTLTVSNMSPEDSSIYLCSVEDREGEKLFFGSGTQLSVL.

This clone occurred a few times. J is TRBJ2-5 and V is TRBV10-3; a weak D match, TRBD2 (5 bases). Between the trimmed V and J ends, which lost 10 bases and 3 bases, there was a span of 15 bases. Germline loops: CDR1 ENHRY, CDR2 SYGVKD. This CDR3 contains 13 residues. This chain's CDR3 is CATTLAGEETQYF. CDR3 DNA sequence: TGTGCCACGACATTGGCGGGTGAAGAGACCCAGTACTTC.

This CDR3 is CASNPSSANTGELFF. CDR3 sequence (DNA): TGTGCCAGCAATCCATCGAGCGCGAACACCGGGGAGCTGTTTTTT. V is TRBV28 and J is TRBJ2-2; D unclear. This CDR3 has 15 residues. Between the trimmed V and J ends, which lost 7 bases and 0 bases, there was a span of 12 bases. Germline V CDR1 and CDR2: MDHEN, SYDVKM.